This T cell receptor beta chain was sequenced during a study of cytomegalovirus exposure and HLA in healthy donors. General study findings and limits: Most observed TCR sequences were rare, whereas some public TCRs were detected in many donors. Investigators reported 164 TCR beta chains as tied to cytomegalovirus. Likely technical artifact: a cluster of highly shared sequence variants. Later genetic work tied a missense DCLRE1C variant to beta-chain V and J trimming.

From germline, CDR1 is SQVTM and CDR2 ANQGSEA. The length of the CDR3 is 13 residues. Trimming at V came to 7 bases and at J to 4 bases, leaving 8 bases not matched to a gene. PCR amplification relied on 60 Vbeta primers (plus 13 Jbeta primers). Assay used: immunoSEQ multiplex PCR; TCRdb lists only in-frame clones, some missing. There are fewer than 200,000 clones in the sample; 65% to 75% occur only once, and about 1.4% lies in the top ten. Of note for this clone: Its antigen is currently unknown.

The sample comprised PBMCs. This chain links TRBV29-1 with TRBJ2-7; 9 nucleotides agree with TRBD1. The TCR originated in a girl aged 5-17 years in good health and CMV-seronegative. For the CDR3, the DNA is TGCAGCGCAACCGGGACAGGGCTGTACGAGCAGTACTTC. Amino acid sequence: CSATGTGLYEQYF.